Below, one T cell receptor (beta chain) is given with its context. The antigen remains undetermined. These data originate in a study of Ad26.COV2.S vaccination and SARS-CoV-2 variants. The overall study: The authors gave Ad26.COV2.S intramuscularly, either once or twice 56 days apart.

Study conclusions and caveats: Across vaccine and placebo recipients, the breadth of non-spike TCRs was similar. TCR breadth and depth estimates may have understated total T cell responses.

Sequencing was performed with immunoSEQ multiplex PCR; in TCRdb, only in-frame clones are kept and a portion is missing. The sample includes some 640,000 clones, roughly 90% of them seen just once. Noted treatment: some 20 received Ad26.COV2.S at low or high dose, single or two shots; five or six received placebo; per-sample allocation not given. Collection of samples fell on day 63 after the first vaccine or placebo injection. V dropped 3 bases and J dropped 1 base, with 7 bases sitting between them. The CDR3 is 13 residues long. Germline CDR1 and CDR2: SGHRS and YFSETQ. V is TRBV5-1 and J is TRBJ1-1; D is undetermined. The specimen was peripheral blood, collected in a trial of Ad26.COV2.S vaccine versus placebo. The receptor was derived from a person aged 18-60 years who received the Ad26.COV2.S COVID-19 vaccine or a placebo. The DNA of the CDR3 is TGCGCCAGCAGCTCAACATCGAACACTGAAGCTTTCTTT. Translation gives CASSSTSNTEAFF. The whole variable domain, remainder taken from reference TRBV5-1 and TRBJ1-1, is KAGVTQTPRYLIKTRGQQVTLSCSPISGHRSVSWYQQTPGQGLQFLFEYFSETQRNKGNFPGRFSGRQFSNSRSEMNVSTLELGDSALYLCASSSTSNTEAFFGQGTRLTVV.